The clone carrying this T cell receptor beta chain has just a few counts. V gave up 1 base and J gave up 7 bases; unmatched junction bases: 5. Germline loops: CDR1 SGHTA, CDR2 FQGNSA. The CDR3 has 15 amino acids. The Seattle patients joined while their infection was active and were tracked longitudinally afterward. Original methodology: Reference gene primer amplification in the assay estimated nucleated cell counts. TCRdb's table, derived via immunoSEQ multiplex PCR, lists solely in-frame clones and lacks some. V and J calls and clone size are given by that table; D and trimming were obtained from the DNA. The table includes approximately 350,000 clones, 85% to 90% detected once. This entry is derived from a study of blood T cell repertoires in COVID-19. Study at large: COVID-19 samples collected from the United States, Italy and Spain covered acute and convalescent phases. PBMCs, B-cell-depleted T cells, or T cells were the source of the cDNA or gDNA that made up the material.

Sequencing was carried out using peripheral blood. The TCR was taken from a woman in her forties or fifties with COVID-19, enrolled during active disease. The rearrangement links TRBV7-2 to TRBJ1-5; 9 bases fit TRBD1. The DNA for the CDR3 is TGTGCCAGCAGCTTAGGGGGACAGGGAGGGCAGCCCCAGCATTTT. Amino acid sequence: CASSLGGQGGQPQHF.